The T cell receptor (beta chain) described here comes from a study of T cells after yellow fever vaccination. TCRdb independently ran MiXCR on the 5' RACE reads; one entry per CDR3 protein. This table holds hundreds of thousands of distinct CDR3 sequences, 10% to 15% found once. Germline V gene sequence: CDR1 KGHSH, CDR2 LQKENI. Trimming stripped 2 bases from V and 1 base from J, with 9 bases between. CDR3 length: 14 residues. The gene calls are TRBV18 and TRBJ2-7; D may match TRBD1 or TRBD2 (6 bases each). The source is a man in his thirties or forties who received the YFV17D yellow fever vaccine. Sequencing used PBMCs, obtained on the day of the yellow fever booster vaccination. The CDR3 region is CASSPRGESYEQYF. CDR3 bases: TGTGCCAGCTCACCAAGGGGGGAATCCTACGAGCAGTACTTC.